A selection of T cell receptor beta chains follows, all from one sample in a study of OX40 agonist ivuxolimab in advanced cancers. Sequencing used immunoSEQ multiplex PCR; TCRdb keeps in-frame clones, though not all of them. The sample comprises about 64,000 clones, approximately 86% of which are singletons, and approximately 2.8% rests with the top ten. Sequenced material: CD4+ or CD8+ T cells sorted from blood, taken in a trial of the OX40 agonist ivuxolimab. These receptor sequences come from an adult with an advanced solid tumor such as melanoma, head and neck, liver or kidney cancer. CDR3s include the opening cysteine and the closing phenylalanine or tryptophan. The D gene is left open where the match is weak. Clone size appears in some rows only: once, few, many, or a class for an expanded clone.

d_gene	j_gene	abundance	v_gene	CDR3nt	CDR3aa
NA	TRBJ2-3	NA	TRBV5-4	TGTGCCAGCTCGACCGGCTACTCAGATACGCAGTATTTT	CASSTGYSDTQYF
NA	TRBJ2-7	NA	TRBV6-5	TGTGCCAGCAGTTACGGAGGTTACCAACCCTACGAGCAGTACTTC	CASSYGGYQPYEQYF
TRBD1	TRBJ1-4	NA	TRBV6-1	TGTGCCAGCAGTGAAACTCCTGCCGGGACAGGGGATGAAAAACTGTTTTTT	CASSETPAGTGDEKLFF
NA	TRBJ2-2	NA	TRBV7-9	TGTGCCAGCAGCTCACAGGGTTCGAACACCGGGGAGCTGTTTTTT	CASSSQGSNTGELFF
NA	TRBJ1-3	NA	TRBV6-5	TGTGCCAGCACTCCATGGCAGACAACTGGAAACACCATATATTTT	CASTPWQTTGNTIYF
NA	TRBJ2-5	NA	TRBV30	TGTGCCTGGAGTGGGGGGGCGTGGGAGACCCAGTACTTC	CAWSGGAWETQYF
NA	TRBJ2-2	NA	TRBV7-3	TGTGCCAGCAGCTTAACACCGAACACCGGGGAGCTGTTTTTT	CASSLTPNTGELFF
NA	TRBJ2-1	NA	TRBV10-3	TGTGCCATCAGTGGTCAGCGGGCTGAGCAGTTCTTC	CAISGQRAEQFF
TRBD2	TRBJ2-1	NA	TRBV19	TGTGCCAGTCGACTGGGAGGGGAGGTGAATGAGCAGTTCTTC	CASRLGGEVNEQFF
NA	TRBJ1-5	NA	TRBV5-6	TGTGCCAGCAGCCCGGGGCCAAGACACAATCAGCCCCAGCATTTT	CASSPGPRHNQPQHF
NA	TRBJ2-3	NA	TRBV30	TGTGCCTGGAGTGGCCAGGTTTTAGATACGCAGTATTTT	CAWSGQVLDTQYF
TRBD1	TRBJ2-1	NA	TRBV5-8	TGTGCCAGCAACTCACAGGGGGCGAGTTTCTCCTACAATGAGCAGTTCTTC	CASNSQGASFSYNEQFF
TRBD1	TRBJ1-4	NA	TRBV5-1	TGCGCCAGCGCTCGGGACAGGGGGCATGAAAAACTGTTTTTT	CASARDRGHEKLFF
NA	TRBJ2-2	NA	TRBV11-3	TGTGCCAGCAGCCTCGAAGGGGGCACCGGGGAGCTGTTTTTT	CASSLEGGTGELFF
NA	TRBJ1-1	NA	TRBV28	TGTGCCACCCTTCGGGTGATTCCCACTGAAGCTTTCTTT	CATLRVIPTEAFF
NA	TRBJ1-1	NA	TRBV28	TGTGCCAGCAGTTCCGGGACGATAACTGAAGCTTTCTTT	CASSSGTITEAFF
NA	TRBJ1-1	NA	TRBV19	TGTGCCAGTAGTATTGGACGACCTGTGACTGAAGCTTTCTTT	CASSIGRPVTEAFF
NA	TRBJ2-7	NA	TRBV6-1	TGTGCCAGTCACCAGGGGGGCGAGCAGTACTTC	CASHQGGEQYF
NA	TRBJ2-7	few	TRBV11-2	TGTGCCAGCAGCCAGGGACCTTTCTACGAGCAGTACTTC	CASSQGPFYEQYF
TRBD2	TRBJ2-1	NA	TRBV6-6	TGTGCCAGCAGGTCGGGGGGTAGCTCCTACAATGAGCAGTTCTTC	CASRSGGSSYNEQFF
TRBD2	TRBJ2-7	NA	TRBV15	TGTGCCACCAGCAGAGACGCCGCGAGCGGGAGTATCAACGAGCAGTACTTC	CATSRDAASGSINEQYF
TRBD1	TRBJ2-7	NA	TRBV5-1	TGCGCCAGCAGTTGGGACAGGGGGAGGAACGAGCAGTACTTC	CASSWDRGRNEQYF
NA	TRBJ2-1	NA	TRBV5-4	TGTGCCAGCAGCTCAATGGACAGCGGGTTCGGGATAGATGAGCAGTTCTTC	CASSSMDSGFGIDEQFF
TRBD2	TRBJ2-1	NA	TRBV19	TGTGCCAGTAGTAGAACTAGCGACCAGCCCTACAATGAGCAGTTCTTC	CASSRTSDQPYNEQFF
NA	TRBJ1-5	NA	TRBV30	TGTGCCTGGAGTGTTGGTGGACGGAATCAGCCCCAGCATTTT	CAWSVGGRNQPQHF
TRBD1	TRBJ2-5	NA	TRBV11-2	TGTGCCAGCAGCTTAGTTACAGGGGCATTGGAGACCCAGTACTTC	CASSLVTGALETQYF
NA	TRBJ1-2	NA	TRBV30	TGTGCCTGGAGCGTACTAGTCAGTTATGGCTACACCTTC	CAWSVLVSYGYTF
NA	TRBJ2-1	NA	TRBV30	TGTGCCTGGAGTCGGGGCCCCCTCAATGAGCAGTTCTTC	CAWSRGPLNEQFF
NA	TRBJ2-3	NA	TRBV11-1	TGTGCCAGCAGTTCTAGCGTGACCGCAGATACGCAGTATTTT	CASSSSVTADTQYF
TRBD2	TRBJ2-3	NA	TRBV5-1	TGCGCCAGCAGCTTGGCATTAGGGCTAGCGGTCCAAGATACGCAGTATTTT	CASSLALGLAVQDTQYF
NA	TRBJ2-7	once	TRBV7-9	TGTGCCAGCAGCTATGTGGGGGGCGGCGAGCAGTACTTC	CASSYVGGGEQYF
TRBD2	TRBJ2-1	once	TRBV7-9	TGTGCCAGCAGCTCAAGAGCGGGAGTAAGTCCCAATGAGCAGTTCTTC	CASSSRAGVSPNEQFF
NA	TRBJ1-5	NA	TRBV6-5	TGTGCCAGCGCCCGGGATAGGGCGGACGTGAGGCCCCAGCATTTT	CASARDRADVRPQHF
TRBD2	TRBJ2-4	NA	TRBV28	TGTGCCAGCACCTTGGGACTAGCGGGAGGGCCGGACAAAAACATTCAGTACTTC	CASTLGLAGGPDKNIQYF
TRBD1	TRBJ1-1	NA	TRBV7-2	TGTGCCAGCAGCTTCCCCGGGACAGGAGCTTTCTTT	CASSFPGTGAFF